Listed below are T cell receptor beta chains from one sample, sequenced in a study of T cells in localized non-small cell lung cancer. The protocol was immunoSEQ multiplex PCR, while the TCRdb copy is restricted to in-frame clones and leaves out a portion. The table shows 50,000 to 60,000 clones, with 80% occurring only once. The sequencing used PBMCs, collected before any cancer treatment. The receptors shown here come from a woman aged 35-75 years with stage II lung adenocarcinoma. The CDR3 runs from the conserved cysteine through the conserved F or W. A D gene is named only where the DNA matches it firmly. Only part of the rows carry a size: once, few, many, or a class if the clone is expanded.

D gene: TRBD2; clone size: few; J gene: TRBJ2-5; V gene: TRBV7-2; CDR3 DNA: TGTGCCAGCAGCTTCGGACTAGCGGGGGGGCTGGGGGAGACCCAGTACTTC; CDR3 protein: CASSFGLAGGLGETQYF
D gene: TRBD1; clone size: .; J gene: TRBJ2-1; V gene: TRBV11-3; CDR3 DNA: TGTGCCAGCAGCCTCGGACAGGGCACCTACAATGAGCAGTTCTTC; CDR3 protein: CASSLGQGTYNEQFF
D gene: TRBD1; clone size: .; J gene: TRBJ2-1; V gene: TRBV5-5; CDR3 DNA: TGTGCCAGCAGCTTGGGACAGGGGGCGGATGAGCAGTTCTTC; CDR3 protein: CASSLGQGADEQFF
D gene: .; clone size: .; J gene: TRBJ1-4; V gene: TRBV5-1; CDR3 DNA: TGCGCCAGCAGCTTGGATGGGCGGGGGCCCGATGAAAAACTGTTTTTT; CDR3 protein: CASSLDGRGPDEKLFF
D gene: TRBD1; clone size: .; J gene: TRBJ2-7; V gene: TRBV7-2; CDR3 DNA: TGTGCCAGCAGCTCCGGGACAGGAAGTTTTTACGAGCAGTACTTC; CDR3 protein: CASSSGTGSFYEQYF
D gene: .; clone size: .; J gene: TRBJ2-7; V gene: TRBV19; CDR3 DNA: TGTGCCAGCGCGGAGGCCTACTACTACGAGCAGTACTTC; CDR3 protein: CASAEAYYYEQYF
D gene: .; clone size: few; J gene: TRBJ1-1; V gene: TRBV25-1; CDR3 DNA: TGTGCCAGCAGTGAGGGTAGGGCTGAAGCTTTCTTT; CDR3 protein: CASSEGRAEAFF
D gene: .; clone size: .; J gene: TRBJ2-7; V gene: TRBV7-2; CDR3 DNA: TGTGCCAGCAGCTTCAGGGCCCCCAACGAAGAGCAGTACTTC; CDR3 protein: CASSFRAPNEEQYF
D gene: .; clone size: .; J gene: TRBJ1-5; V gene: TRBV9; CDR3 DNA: TGTGCCAGCAGCTCGAGCCAGGGGAGCAATCAGCCCCAGCATTTT; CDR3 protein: CASSSSQGSNQPQHF
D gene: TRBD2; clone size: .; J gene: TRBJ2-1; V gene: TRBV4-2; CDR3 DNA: TGTGCCAGCAGCCAAGCCCCAACCGGGACTAGCGGGGACAATGAGCAGTTCTTC; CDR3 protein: CASSQAPTGTSGDNEQFF
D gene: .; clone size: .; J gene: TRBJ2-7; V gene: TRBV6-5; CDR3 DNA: TGTGCCAGCAGTCCTTTGACAGGTTCCTACGAGCAGTACTTC; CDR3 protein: CASSPLTGSYEQYF
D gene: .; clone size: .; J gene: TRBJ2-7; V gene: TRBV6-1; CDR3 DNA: TGTGCCAGCACGCCCGTAAAGGGGAAATACGAGCAGTACTTC; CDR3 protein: CASTPVKGKYEQYF
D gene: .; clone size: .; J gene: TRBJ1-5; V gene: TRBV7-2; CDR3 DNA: TGTGCCAGCAGCTTAGCGGGTGACCCGGCCTGGCCCCAGCATTTT; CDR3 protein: CASSLAGDPAWPQHF
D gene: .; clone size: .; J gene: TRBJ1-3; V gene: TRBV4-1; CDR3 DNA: TGCGCCAGCAGCCAAGGCAGGGCCGCTGGAAACACCATATATTTT; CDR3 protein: CASSQGRAAGNTIYF
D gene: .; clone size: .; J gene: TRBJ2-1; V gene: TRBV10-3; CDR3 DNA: TGTGCCATCAGTGTCGAACTCCACGAGCAGTTCTTC; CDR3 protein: CAISVELHEQFF
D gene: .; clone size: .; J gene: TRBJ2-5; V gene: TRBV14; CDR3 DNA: TGTGCCAGCAGCCAATCTGTAGAGACCCAGTACTTC; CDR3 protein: CASSQSVETQYF
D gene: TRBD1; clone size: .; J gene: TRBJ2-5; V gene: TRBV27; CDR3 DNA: TGTGCCAGCAGTCCCCAGGGGGAGTTGAGTTTTTTAGAGACCCAGTACTTC; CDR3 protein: CASSPQGELSFLETQYF
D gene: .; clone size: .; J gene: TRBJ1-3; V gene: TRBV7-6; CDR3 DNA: TGTGCCAGCAGCTTACAACCGGGAAACACCATATATTTT; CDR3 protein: CASSLQPGNTIYF
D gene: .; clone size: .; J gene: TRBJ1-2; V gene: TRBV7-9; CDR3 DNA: TGTGCCAGCAGCTTAGGGGCGTATGGCTACACCTTC; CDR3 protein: CASSLGAYGYTF
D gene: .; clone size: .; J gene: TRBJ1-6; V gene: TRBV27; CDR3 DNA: TGTGCCAGCAGTTTGGGTCAGGTTACTTCACCCCTCCACTTT; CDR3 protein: CASSLGQVTSPLHF
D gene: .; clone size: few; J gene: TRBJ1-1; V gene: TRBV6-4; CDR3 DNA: TGTGCCAGCAGTGACACCGGACGTGCCCCTGCTTTCTTT; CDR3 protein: CASSDTGRAPAFF
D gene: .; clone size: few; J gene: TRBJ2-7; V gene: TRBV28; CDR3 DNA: TGTGCCAGCAGTTTCGCAGGTTTCCCCCCCTACGAGCAGTACTTC; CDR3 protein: CASSFAGFPPYEQYF
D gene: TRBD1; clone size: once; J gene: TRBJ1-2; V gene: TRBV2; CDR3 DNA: TGTGCCAGCACCGGGGACAGGGCGAACTATGGCTACACCTTC; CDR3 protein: CASTGDRANYGYTF
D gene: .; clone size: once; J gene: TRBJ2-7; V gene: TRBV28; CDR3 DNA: TGTGCCAGCAGTTTCGGCCGGATCTACGAGCAGTACTTC; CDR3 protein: CASSFGRIYEQYF
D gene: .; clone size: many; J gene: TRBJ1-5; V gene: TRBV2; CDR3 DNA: TGTGCCAGCAGTGACAGGGATGAGGGGCAGCCCCAGCATTTT; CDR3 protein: CASSDRDEGQPQHF
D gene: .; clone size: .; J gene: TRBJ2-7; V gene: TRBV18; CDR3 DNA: TGTGCCAGCTCACCAGCCTCAAGGGCCTACGAGCAGTACTTC; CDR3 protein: CASSPASRAYEQYF
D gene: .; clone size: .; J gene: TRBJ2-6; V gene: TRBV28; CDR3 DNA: TGTGCCAGCAGGCCCCCAGCGTACTCTGGGGCCAACGTCCTGACTTTC; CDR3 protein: CASRPPAYSGANVLTF